A selection of T cell receptor beta chains follows, all from one sample in a study of human T cells and chemical hapten exposure. TCRdb redid the calling of the RACE reads with MiXCR, one entry per CDR3 protein. Of roughly 190,000 distinct CDR3 sequences listed, under 25% are singletons. This specimen was whole blood, taken in connection with sensitization to the hapten diphenylcyclopropenone (DPC). Source of these receptors: a woman aged 45-60 years with alopecia areata. Some clones in this sample may be carry-over from other donors' samples. CDR3s include the opening cysteine and the closing phenylalanine or tryptophan. A D gene is named only where the DNA matches it firmly. Rows may omit the clone size; those that give it use once, few, many or a size class.

d_gene: TRBD2; v_gene: TRBV28; j_gene: TRBJ2-5; abundance: few; len: 14; CDR3aa: CASGPAGNQETQYF; CDR3nt: TGTGCCAGCGGCCCAGCGGGGAACCAAGAGACCCAGTACTTC
d_gene: NA; v_gene: TRBV7-9; j_gene: TRBJ2-1; abundance: NA; len: 10; CDR3aa: CASSYREQFF; CDR3nt: TGTGCCAGCAGCTATCGTGAGCAGTTCTTC
d_gene: TRBD2; v_gene: TRBV7-8; j_gene: TRBJ2-1; abundance: NA; len: 13; CDR3aa: CASWGGVNNEQFF; CDR3nt: TGTGCCAGCTGGGGGGGAGTGAACAATGAGCAGTTCTTC
d_gene: NA; v_gene: TRBV27; j_gene: TRBJ2-7; abundance: once; len: 13; CDR3aa: CASSRTKTYEQYF; CDR3nt: TGTGCCAGCAGTCGAACAAAAACCTACGAGCAGTACTTC
d_gene: NA; v_gene: TRBV25-1; j_gene: TRBJ1-3; abundance: few; len: 13; CDR3aa: CASSEAGRNTIYF; CDR3nt: TGTGCCAGCAGTGAGGCTGGCAGAAACACCATATATTTT
d_gene: NA; v_gene: TRBV3-1; j_gene: TRBJ2-6; abundance: few; len: 16; CDR3aa: CASSQVRNSGANVLTF; CDR3nt: TGTGCCAGCAGCCAAGTTAGGAACTCTGGGGCCAACGTCCTGACTTTC
d_gene: TRBD2; v_gene: TRBV11-2; j_gene: TRBJ2-2; abundance: NA; len: 19; CDR3aa: CASSPRTSGRPSTTGELFF; CDR3nt: TGTGCCAGCAGCCCCCGGACTAGCGGGAGGCCTTCAACTACCGGGGAGCTGTTTTTT
d_gene: NA; v_gene: TRBV6-1; j_gene: TRBJ1-1; abundance: many; len: 13; CDR3aa: CASSTYRETEAFF; CDR3nt: TGTGCCAGCAGTACATACAGGGAAACTGAAGCTTTCTTT
d_gene: NA; v_gene: TRBV6-5; j_gene: TRBJ2-3; abundance: NA; len: 14; CDR3aa: CASFAAEHTDTQYF; CDR3nt: TGTGCCAGCTTTGCGGCAGAGCACACAGATACGCAGTATTTT
d_gene: NA; v_gene: TRBV2; j_gene: TRBJ1-2; abundance: NA; len: 13; CDR3aa: CASTIGGLDGYTF; CDR3nt: TGTGCCAGCACGATCGGGGGCCTTGATGGCTACACCTTC
d_gene: TRBD2; v_gene: TRBV3-1; j_gene: TRBJ2-7; abundance: few; len: 14; CDR3aa: CASSWGTTKYEQYF; CDR3nt: TGTGCCAGCAGCTGGGGGACTACTAAATACGAGCAGTACTTC
d_gene: TRBD1; v_gene: TRBV10-3; j_gene: TRBJ1-5; abundance: few; len: 14; CDR3aa: CAISERTGVQPQHF; CDR3nt: TGTGCCATCAGTGAGCGGACAGGGGTTCAGCCCCAGCATTTT
d_gene: TRBD1; v_gene: TRBV2; j_gene: TRBJ1-6; abundance: few; len: 15; CDR3aa: CASSPGQGGISPLHF; CDR3nt: TGTGCCAGCAGTCCGGGACAGGGCGGTATATCACCCCTCCACTTT
d_gene: NA; v_gene: TRBV20-1; j_gene: TRBJ1-4; abundance: few; len: 16; CDR3aa: CSVQSPGGLSNEKLFF; CDR3nt: TGCAGTGTCCAGTCGCCAGGCGGCCTTTCTAATGAAAAACTGTTTTTT
d_gene: NA; v_gene: TRBV10-3; j_gene: TRBJ2-3; abundance: few; len: 16; CDR3aa: CAISGDGGDATDTQYF; CDR3nt: TGTGCCATCAGTGGAGACGGAGGGGACGCCACAGATACGCAGTATTTT
d_gene: TRBD1; v_gene: TRBV9; j_gene: TRBJ1-1; abundance: few; len: 14; CDR3aa: CASSPLQGVTEAFF; CDR3nt: TGTGCCAGCAGCCCCTTACAGGGGGTCACTGAAGCTTTCTTT
d_gene: NA; v_gene: TRBV7-2; j_gene: TRBJ2-1; abundance: few; len: 18; CDR3aa: CASTLPREDLPSYNEQFF; CDR3nt: TGTGCCAGCACCCTCCCCAGGGAAGATTTACCCTCCTACAATGAGCAGTTCTTC
d_gene: TRBD2; v_gene: TRBV2; j_gene: TRBJ2-2; abundance: NA; len: 16; CDR3aa: CASSERTSANTGELFF; CDR3nt: TGTGCCAGCAGTGAAAGGACTAGCGCCAACACCGGGGAGCTGTTTTTT
d_gene: NA; v_gene: TRBV2; j_gene: TRBJ1-3; abundance: NA; len: 16; CDR3aa: CASRPGHPLSGNTIYF; CDR3nt: TGTGCCAGCAGACCTGGACATCCATTGTCTGGAAACACCATATATTTT